The 21 T cell receptor beta chains in this list originate from one sample, sequenced in a study of cytomegalovirus exposure and HLA in healthy donors. PCR employed 60 Vbeta and 13 Jbeta primers. Assay used: immunoSEQ multiplex PCR; TCRdb lists only in-frame clones, some missing. The table records approximately 89,000 clones, about three fifths of them present only once. Sequencing was carried out using PBMCs. These receptors were collected from a woman in her thirties in good health and CMV-seropositive.

This sequence joins TRBV28 and TRBJ2-3; 9 bases are shared with TRBD2. CDR1 is MDHEN, CDR2 SYDVKM, per germline. This CDR3 has 17 residues. The junction had 7 bases not matched to a gene; V was cut back by 3 bases and J by 0 bases. The CDR3 DNA reads TGTGCCAGCAGTTTTGTCCCTAGCGGGGCTAGCACAGATACGCAGTATTTT. Translating it yields CASSFVPSGASTDTQYF. The variable domain in full, completed from reference TRBV28 and TRBJ2-3, reads DVKVTQSSRYLVKRTGEKVFLECVQDMDHENMFWYRQDPGLGLRLIYFSYDVKMKEKGDIPEGYSVSREKKERFSLILESASTNQTSMYLCASSFVPSGASTDTQYFGPGTRLTVL.

The count of this clone is one. One end of the junction is discordant with germline, which a read error may explain. This sample also contains other DNA sequences that code for the same CDR3. V and J are TRBV9 and TRBJ1-2; D is unclear. CDR1 and CDR2 from the germline V gene are SGDLS and YYNGEE. CDR3 length: 15 residues. The CDR3 protein is CASSVGGRSVSGYTF. CDR3 DNA sequence: TGTGCCAGTAGCGTAGGCGGGAGATCGGTGAGTGGCTACACCTTC.

V gene TRBV12-5 combines with J gene TRBJ2-3; tentatively, D is TRBD2 (5 bases). Trimming cost V 7 bases and J 8 bases, with 13 bases left between them. Germline lookup yields CDR1 LGHNT and CDR2 FRNRAP. There are 12 residues in the CDR3. The CDR3 is CASAGILGTQYF. DNA for the CDR3: TGTGCTAGTGCCGGGATTTTAGGTACGCAGTATTTT. Full variable domain (rest looked up from reference TRBV12-5 and TRBJ2-3): DARVTQTPRHKVTEMGQEVTMRCQPILGHNTVFWYRQTMMQGLELLAYFRNRAPLDDSGMPKDRFSAEMPDATLATLKIQPSEPRDSAVYFCASAGILGTQYFGPGTRLTVL.

V is TRBV30 and J is TRBJ2-7; TRBD1 is a possible D gene (5 bases). The germline V gene has CDR1 GTSNPN and CDR2 SVGIG (reference sequence). V lost 2 bases to trimming and J lost 6 bases, with 11 bases between them. CDR3 length: 12 residues. The CDR3 spells CAWSPPGREQYF. As DNA, the CDR3 is TGTGCCTGGAGTCCCCCAGGGCGCGAGCAGTACTTC.

This clone came up a few times. The CDR3 bases are TGTGCCAGCAGTGAACTAGGGGCGCTGGGTGGCTACACCTTC. This gives the protein CASSELGALGGYTF. V and J are TRBV6-1 and TRBJ1-2, with D possibly TRBD1 on 5 matching bases. The CDR3 is made up of 14 amino acids. With 2 bases removed from V and 7 bases from J, the gap between germline ends came to 14 bases. Germline CDR1 is MNHNS and CDR2 is SASEGT.

The chain is built from TRBV15 and TRBJ1-3; maybe TRBD1 (5 bases). The CDR3 covers 15 residues. V was shortened by 5 bases and J by 2 bases, with 13 bases between the two germline ends. Germline assignment: CDR1 LNHNV and CDR2 YYDKDF (reference sequence). The CDR3 loop reads CATSLGGQTGNTIYF. The CDR3 DNA reads as TGTGCCACCAGCCTCGGGGGTCAGACTGGAAACACCATATATTTT.

In its sample, this clone was seen once. The V gene is TRBV5-1, the J gene TRBJ1-6, with D perhaps TRBD1 (6 bases). Trimming removed 4 bases at V and 4 bases at J, with 15 bases between. The CDR3 has 16 amino acids. CDR1 and CDR2 from the germline V gene are SGHRS and YFSETQ. In DNA, the CDR3 is TGCGCCAGCAGCCCTCGAGGGGGGGAGTATAATTCACCCCTCCACTTT. As protein: CASSPRGGEYNSPLHF.

This rearrangement joins TRBV4-3 to TRBJ2-5; a possible D gene is TRBD1 (5 bases). The end of the DNA aligns better with TRBJ2-7, so the J call may be wrong. Germline V CDR1 and CDR2: LGHNA, YSLEER. This CDR3 is 13 amino acids long. The CDR3 DNA reads as TGCGCCAGCAGCCAAAAAACAGGTTACGAGCAGTACTTC. It yields the protein CASSQKTGYEQYF.

The chain employs TRBV11-2 and TRBJ1-2; a possible D gene is TRBD1 (5 bases). This CDR3 region has 14 residues. Germline V gene data show CDR1 as SGHAT and CDR2 as FQNNGV. Trimming cost V 3 bases and J 4 bases, with 12 bases left between them. The CDR3 loop reads CASSFEQGFYGYTF. CDR3 in DNA: TGTGCCAGCAGCTTTGAGCAGGGTTTCTATGGCTACACCTTC.

The chain employs TRBV19 and TRBJ1-5; D is ambiguous. Germline CDR1 LNHDA, CDR2 SQIVND (reference sequence). Between the trimmed V and J ends, which lost 4 bases and 12 bases, there was a span of 10 bases. The CDR3 length is 11 residues. CDR3 amino acids: CASSRAQNQHF. The DNA of the CDR3 is TGTGCCAGTAGTAGGGCGCAGAACCAGCATTTT.

A word on this clone: Other DNA sequences in this specimen translate into the identical CDR3. The chain couples TRBV5-3 to TRBJ1-5, with 9 bases that match TRBD1. TRBV5-3 carries the ORF label, with uncertain function. This CDR3 region has 12 residues. V was pared by 8 bases and J by 4 bases, with 1 base of the junction left unmatched. CDR3 DNA sequence: TGTGCCAGGACAGGGGGGAATCAGCCCCAGCATTTT. Its translation: CARTGGNQPQHF.

The chain joins TRBV6-1 to TRBJ2-5; tentative D call: TRBD1 (5 bases). Trimming removed 4 bases from V and 2 bases from J, with 17 bases in between. The CDR3 is made up of 16 amino acids. Germline V gene data show CDR1 as MNHNS and CDR2 as SASEGT. DNA for the CDR3: TGTGCCAGCAGTGTACGCGACAGAAGTTCGCAAGAGACCCAGTACTTC. Its protein product is CASSVRDRSSQETQYF.

The sample holds one count of this clone. This sequence joins TRBV25-1 and TRBJ2-3, with 9 bases aligning to TRBD1. The CDR3 spans 16 residues. Germline CDR1 and CDR2: MGHDK and SYGVNS. The V and J ends lost 1 base and 3 bases, in that order; junction bases with no gene match: 5. The CDR3 protein is CASSEWGTGLTDTQYF. In nucleotides, the CDR3 is TGTGCCAGCAGTGAATGGGGGACAGGGTTAACAGATACGCAGTATTTT.

This clone was seen only a few times. V and J are TRBV6-1 and TRBJ1-5; TRBD1 aligns across 11 bases. This CDR3 contains 15 residues. V lost 4 bases and J lost 4; bases outside the gene matches: 3. Germline loops: CDR1 MNHNS, CDR2 SASEGT. For the CDR3, the DNA is TGTGCCAGCAGTGGCCGGGACAGGGGGAATCAGCCCCAGCATTTT. It codes for CASSGRDRGNQPQHF.

This chain links TRBV6-6 with TRBJ1-5; D is uncertain. Trimming stripped 6 bases from V and 1 base from J, with 13 bases between. CDR1 is MNHNY, CDR2 SVGAGI, per germline (reference sequence). This CDR3 is built from 15 residues. CDR3 amino acids: CASSLPHRSNQPQHF. CDR3 nucleotides: TGTGCCAGCAGCCTACCGCACAGAAGCAATCAGCCCCAGCATTTT.

The V call is TRBV4-3, the J call TRBJ1-5; the D gene is possibly TRBD1 (6 bases). The CDR3 loop spans 15 amino acids. Trimming removed 1 base from V and 7 bases from J, with 14 bases in between. The V gene's germline CDR1 is LGHNA and CDR2 YSLEER. The CDR3 nucleotides are TGCGCCAGCAGCCAAGTAGCATCAGGGGACCAGCCCCAGCATTTT. Translating it yields CASSQVASGDQPQHF.

The V gene is TRBV19, the J gene TRBJ2-7; 8 nucleotides line up with TRBD1. V shed 2 bases and J 2 bases; nucleotides not matched to a gene: 2. Per germline, CDR1 LNHDA and CDR2 SQIVND (reference sequence). This CDR3 has 14 residues. This CDR3 is CASSIQGATYEQYF. Here the CDR3 DNA reads TGTGCCAGTAGTATACAGGGGGCTACCTACGAGCAGTACTTC.

This clone has just a few counts. The rearrangement links TRBV11-3 to TRBJ2-7; TRBD2 matches 11 bases. The CDR3 totals 20 residues. CDR1 is SGHNT, CDR2 YENEEA, per germline. The J segment lost 2 bases and the V segment lost 4 bases, leaving 19 bases of the junction unmatched. CDR3 in DNA: TGTGCCAGCAGCTCGAGAGACGGGTCCCTTAGCGGGGGGGGGACCTACGAGCAGTACTTC. It translates to CASSSRDGSLSGGGTYEQYF.

This chain joins TRBV27 and TRBJ2-5; 7 bases map to TRBD1. CDR1 MNHEY and CDR2 SMNVEV come from the germline V gene (reference sequence). The V and J ends lost 2 bases and 6 bases, in that order; junction bases with no gene match: 3. The CDR3 is made up of 13 amino acids. The CDR3 coding sequence is TGTGCCAGCAGTTTAAGACAGGGAAAGACCCAGTACTTC. This translates into CASSLRQGKTQYF.

This clone was counted a few times. One end of the junction is discordant with germline, which a read error may explain. This rearrangement joins TRBV4-3 to TRBJ1-2; TRBD1 is a possible D gene (6 bases). This CDR3 has 14 amino acids. CDR1 and CDR2 from the germline V gene are LGHNA and YSLEER. The DNA of the CDR3 is TGCGCCAGCAGCCAAGATAGGGGGGGCCATGGCTACCCCTTC. Translating gives CASSQDRGGHGYPF.

The chain couples TRBV18 to TRBJ1-1; 8 positions agree with TRBD1. Per germline, CDR1 KGHSH and CDR2 LQKENI. Germline trimming cut 5 bases from V and 4 bases from J; bases unmatched to any gene: 6. CDR3 length: 14 amino acids. CDR3 bases: TGTGCCAGCTCAAGACAGGGGTCAACCACTGAAGCTTTCTTT. It is translated as CASSRQGSTTEAFF.